This entry features one TCR beta chain sequence. What it recognizes is unknown. The data are from a study of siplizumab effects on memory and regulatory T cells. The study's findings and limits: Tracing alloreactive clones into unstimulated subsets worked for only a minor fraction of them.

Method: immunoSEQ multiplex PCR; TCRdb's copy keeps in-frame clones and lacks some. Found here are approximately 94,000 clones, 94% of them singletons; the top ten hold 1% to 1.5%. The CDR3 totals 18 residues. In germline, CDR1 is SEHNR, CDR2 FQNEAQ (reference sequence). Trimming removed 0 bases at V and 2 bases at J, with 18 bases between. Sequencing was performed on non-Treg CD4+ T cells sorted from blood. The gene calls are TRBV7-9 and TRBJ2-3, with D perhaps TRBD1 (6 bases). This clonotype originated in a human donor in good health. The CDR3 spells CASSLARPGALPTDTQYF. In DNA, the CDR3 is TGTGCCAGCAGCTTAGCGCGTCCAGGGGCCCTTCCCACAGATACGCAGTATTTT.